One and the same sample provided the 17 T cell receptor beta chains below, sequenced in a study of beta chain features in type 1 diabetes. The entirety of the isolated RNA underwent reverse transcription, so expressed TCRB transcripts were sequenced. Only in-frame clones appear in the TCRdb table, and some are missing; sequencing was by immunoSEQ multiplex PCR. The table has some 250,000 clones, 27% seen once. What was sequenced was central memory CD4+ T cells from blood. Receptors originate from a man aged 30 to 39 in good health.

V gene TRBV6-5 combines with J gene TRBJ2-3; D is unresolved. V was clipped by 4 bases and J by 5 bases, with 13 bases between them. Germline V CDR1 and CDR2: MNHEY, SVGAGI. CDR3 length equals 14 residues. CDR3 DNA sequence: TGTGCCAGCAGTTCCCCTTTACACGTAGATACGCAGTATTTT. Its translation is CASSSPLHVDTQYF.

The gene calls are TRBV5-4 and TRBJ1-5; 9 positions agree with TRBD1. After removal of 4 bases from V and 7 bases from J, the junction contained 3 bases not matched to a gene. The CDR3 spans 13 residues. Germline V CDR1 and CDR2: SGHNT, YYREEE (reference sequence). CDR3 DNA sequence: TGTGCCAGCAGCCCGGACAGGGGACAGCCCCAGCATTTT. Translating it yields CASSPDRGQPQHF.

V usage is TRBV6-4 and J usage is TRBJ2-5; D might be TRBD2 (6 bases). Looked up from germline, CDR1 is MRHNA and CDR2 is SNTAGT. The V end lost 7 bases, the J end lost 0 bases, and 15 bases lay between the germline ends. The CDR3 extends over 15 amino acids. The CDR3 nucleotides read TGTGCCAGCAAGGAGGGTCGACAGTACCAAGAGACCCAGTACTTC. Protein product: CASKEGRQYQETQYF.

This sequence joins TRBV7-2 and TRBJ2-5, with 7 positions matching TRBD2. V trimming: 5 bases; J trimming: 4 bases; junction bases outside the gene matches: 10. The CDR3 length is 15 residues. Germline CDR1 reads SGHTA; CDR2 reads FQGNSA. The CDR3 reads CASSGTGGSRETQYF. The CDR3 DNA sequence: TGTGCCAGCAGCGGTACGGGAGGATCGCGAGAGACCCAGTACTTC.

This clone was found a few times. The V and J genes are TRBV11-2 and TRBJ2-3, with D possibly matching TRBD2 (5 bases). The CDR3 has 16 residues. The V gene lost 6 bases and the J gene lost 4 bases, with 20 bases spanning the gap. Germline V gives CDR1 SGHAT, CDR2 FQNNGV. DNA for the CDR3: TGTGCCAGCAGTTTACGTATCAGAGGGAACTCAGATACGCAGTATTTT. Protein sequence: CASSLRIRGNSDTQYF.

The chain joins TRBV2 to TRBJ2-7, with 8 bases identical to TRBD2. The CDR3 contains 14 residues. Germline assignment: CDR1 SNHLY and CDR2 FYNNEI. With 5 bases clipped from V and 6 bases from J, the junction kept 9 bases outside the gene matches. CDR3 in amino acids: CASSPAGVISEQYF. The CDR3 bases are TGTGCCAGCAGTCCAGCGGGAGTCATAAGCGAGCAGTACTTC.

The CDR3 sequence is CASSEEQGPLVRTQYF. The CDR3 nucleotides read TGTGCCAGCAGCGAAGAACAGGGGCCTCTAGTGAGGACCCAGTACTTC. The rearrangement uses TRBV5-6 and TRBJ2-5; 7 bases are shared with TRBD1. There are 16 residues in the CDR3. Germline trimming cut 4 bases from V and 7 bases from J; bases unmatched to any gene: 16. The germline CDR1 and CDR2 sequences are SGHDT and YYEEEE.

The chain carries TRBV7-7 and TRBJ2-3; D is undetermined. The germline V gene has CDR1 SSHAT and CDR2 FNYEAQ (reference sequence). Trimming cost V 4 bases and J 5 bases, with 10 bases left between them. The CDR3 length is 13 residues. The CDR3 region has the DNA TGTGCCAGCAGCTCCCATAGTGGAGATACGCAGTATTTT. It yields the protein CASSSHSGDTQYF.

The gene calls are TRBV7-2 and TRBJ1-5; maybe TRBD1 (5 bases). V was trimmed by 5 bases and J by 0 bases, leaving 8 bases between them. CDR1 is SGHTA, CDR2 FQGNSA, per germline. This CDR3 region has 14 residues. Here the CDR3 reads CASSADSSNQPQHF. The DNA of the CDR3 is TGTGCCAGCAGCGCAGACAGTAGCAATCAGCCCCAGCATTTT.

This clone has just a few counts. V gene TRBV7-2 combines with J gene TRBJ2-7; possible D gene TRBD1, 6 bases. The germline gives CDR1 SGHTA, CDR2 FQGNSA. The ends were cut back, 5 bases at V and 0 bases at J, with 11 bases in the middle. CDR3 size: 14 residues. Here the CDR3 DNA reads TGTGCCAGCAGCGGAGGCAGGGGCTCCTACGAGCAGTACTTC. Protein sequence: CASSGGRGSYEQYF. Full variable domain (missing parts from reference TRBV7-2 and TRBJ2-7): GAGVSQSPSNKVTEKGKDVELRCDPISGHTALYWYRQSLGQGLEFLIYFQGNSAPDKSGLPSDRFSAERTGGSVSTLTIQRTQQEDSAVYLCASSGGRGSYEQYFGPGTRLTVT.

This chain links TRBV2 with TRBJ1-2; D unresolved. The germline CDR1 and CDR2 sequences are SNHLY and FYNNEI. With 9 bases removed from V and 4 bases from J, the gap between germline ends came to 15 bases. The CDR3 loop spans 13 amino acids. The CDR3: CASKRTESYGYTF. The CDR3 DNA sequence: TGTGCCAGTAAACGGACCGAAAGCTATGGCTACACCTTC.

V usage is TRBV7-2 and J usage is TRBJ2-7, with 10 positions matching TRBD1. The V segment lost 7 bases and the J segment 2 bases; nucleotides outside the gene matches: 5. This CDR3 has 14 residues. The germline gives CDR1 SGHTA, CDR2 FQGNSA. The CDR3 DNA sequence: TGTGCCAGCACCCTCGGACAGGGGGCCTACGAGCAGTACTTC. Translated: CASTLGQGAYEQYF.

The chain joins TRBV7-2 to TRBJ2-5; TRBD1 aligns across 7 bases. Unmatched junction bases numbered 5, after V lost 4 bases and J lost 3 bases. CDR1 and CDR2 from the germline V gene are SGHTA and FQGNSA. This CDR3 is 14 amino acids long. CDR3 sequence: CASSYNTGEETQYF. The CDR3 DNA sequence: TGTGCCAGCAGCTACAACACAGGGGAAGAGACCCAGTACTTC.

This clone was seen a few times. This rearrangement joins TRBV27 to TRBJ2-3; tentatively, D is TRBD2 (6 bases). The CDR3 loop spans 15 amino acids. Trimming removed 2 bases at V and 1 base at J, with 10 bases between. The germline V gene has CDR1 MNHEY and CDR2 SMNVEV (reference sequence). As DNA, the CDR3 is TGTGCCAGCAGTTTAAGTGCGGGGCGCACAGATACGCAGTATTTT. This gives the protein CASSLSAGRTDTQYF.

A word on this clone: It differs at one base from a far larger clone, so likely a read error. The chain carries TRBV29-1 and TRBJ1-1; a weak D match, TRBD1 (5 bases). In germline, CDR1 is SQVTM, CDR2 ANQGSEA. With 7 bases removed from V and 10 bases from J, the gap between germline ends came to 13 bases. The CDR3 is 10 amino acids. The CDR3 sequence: CSARVPGAFF. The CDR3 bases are TGCAGCGCCAGGGTACCTGGAGCTTTCTTT. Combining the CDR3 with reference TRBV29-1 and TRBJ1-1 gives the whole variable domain SAVISQKPSRDICQRGTSLTIQCQVDSQVTMMFWYRQQPGQSLTLIATANQGSEATYESGFVIDKFPISRPNLTFSTLTVSNMSPEDSSIYLCSARVPGAFFGQGTRLTVV.

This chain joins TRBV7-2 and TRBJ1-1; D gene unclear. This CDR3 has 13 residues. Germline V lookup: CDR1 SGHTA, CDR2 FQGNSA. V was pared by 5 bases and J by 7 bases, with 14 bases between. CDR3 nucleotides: TGTGCCAGCAGCCAAGATCAGCTCAGTGAAGCTTTCTTT. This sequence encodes CASSQDQLSEAFF.

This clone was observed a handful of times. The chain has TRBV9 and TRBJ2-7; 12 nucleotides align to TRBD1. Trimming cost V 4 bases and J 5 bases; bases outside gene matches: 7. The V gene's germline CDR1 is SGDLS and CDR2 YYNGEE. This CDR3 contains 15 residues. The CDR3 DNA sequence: TGTGCCAGCAGCTTGCGGGACAGGGGGCTTCACGAGCAGTACTTC. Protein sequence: CASSLRDRGLHEQYF.